This T cell receptor beta chain appears in the sequencing data of a study of T-cell reconstitution after alpha-beta-depleted transplantation in children. Study findings and constraints: Fresh T-cell production supplied most of the T-cell counts and diversity seen one year after transplant. Several hundred expanded graft clones reportedly were the source of alpha-beta T cells about two months after transplant.

Details on this clonotype: Its specificity is not known.

Preparation of the TCRbeta library was carried out with unique molecular identifiers. A single record per CDR3 protein comes from TCRdb applying MiXCR to the PCR reads. This sample has approximately 500,000 distinct CDR3 sequences, with 10% to 13% found just once. The source of this sequence is a child younger than 10 with inherited bone marrow failure, due to receive a stem cell transplant. The sequencing here drew on PBMCs, taken before TCRalphabeta/CD19-depleted stem cell transplant.

The DNA for the CDR3 is TGTGCCAGCAGTCCCCAGACCACAGGACAGTGGCCCCAGCATTTT. As protein: CASSPQTTGQWPQHF. The rearrangement uses TRBV28 and TRBJ1-5; a weak D match, TRBD1 (6 bases). CDR3 length equals 15 residues. CDR1 is MDHEN, CDR2 SYDVKM, per germline. V gave up 5 bases and J gave up 9 bases, with 20 bases separating them.